These T cell receptor beta chains were read from a single sample in a study of T cell responses to AZD1222 COVID-19 vaccine. Produced via immunoSEQ multiplex PCR; TCRdb's table is partial and in-frame only. The sample has more than 95,000 clones; approximately 88% are singletons. Here the sequenced sample was peripheral blood, taken on day 0 of AZD1222 vaccination. These receptors originate from an adult in good health. CDR3s include the opening cysteine and the closing phenylalanine or tryptophan. D genes are given only for firm matches.

v_gene: TRBV27
d_gene: TRBD2
j_gene: TRBJ2-1
CDR3aa: CATGLADPYNEQFF
CDR3nt: TGTGCCACCGGGCTAGCGGACCCCTACAATGAGCAGTTCTTC

v_gene: TRBV7-6
d_gene: NA
j_gene: TRBJ2-1
CDR3aa: CASSLAGTNYNEQFF
CDR3nt: TGTGCCAGCAGCTTAGCCGGGACGAACTACAATGAGCAGTTCTTC

v_gene: TRBV20-1
d_gene: NA
j_gene: TRBJ2-2
CDR3aa: CSASSQAKELFF
CDR3nt: TGCAGTGCTAGTAGCCAGGCTAAGGAGCTGTTTTTT

v_gene: TRBV19
d_gene: TRBD2
j_gene: TRBJ2-3
CDR3aa: CASSQGLAGFTDTQYF
CDR3nt: TGTGCCAGTAGCCAGGGACTAGCGGGATTTACAGATACGCAGTATTTT

v_gene: TRBV5-1
d_gene: TRBD2
j_gene: TRBJ2-2
CDR3aa: CASSPVAGANTGELFF
CDR3nt: TGCGCCAGCAGCCCCGTAGCGGGGGCGAACACCGGGGAGCTGTTTTTT

v_gene: TRBV3-1/TRBV3-2
d_gene: NA
j_gene: TRBJ1-4
CDR3aa: CASSPSGAGFEKLFF
CDR3nt: TGTGCCAGCAGCCCCTCTGGGGCAGGATTTGAAAAACTGTTTTTT

v_gene: TRBV5-8
d_gene: NA
j_gene: TRBJ1-1
CDR3aa: CASSPFAMNTEAFF
CDR3nt: TGTGCCAGCAGCCCCTTCGCAATGAACACTGAAGCTTTCTTT

v_gene: TRBV4-1
d_gene: TRBD2
j_gene: TRBJ2-2
CDR3aa: CASSTRGSGGSTGELFF
CDR3nt: TGCGCCAGCTCCACAAGAGGCAGCGGGGGGTCAACCGGGGAGCTGTTTTTT

v_gene: TRBV11-3
d_gene: TRBD1
j_gene: TRBJ2-1
CDR3aa: CASSGDSEQFF
CDR3nt: TGTGCCAGCAGCGGGGACAGTGAGCAGTTCTTC

v_gene: TRBV6-4
d_gene: NA
j_gene: TRBJ2-3
CDR3aa: CASSVRAATDTQYF
CDR3nt: TGTGCCAGCAGTGTTCGGGCAGCAACAGATACGCAGTATTTT

v_gene: TRBV29-1
d_gene: TRBD1
j_gene: TRBJ1-5
CDR3aa: CSVQGGGNQPQHF
CDR3nt: TGCAGCGTTCAGGGGGGAGGAAATCAGCCCCAGCATTTT

v_gene: TRBV30
d_gene: NA
j_gene: TRBJ2-7
CDR3aa: CAWSVRRTGNEQYF
CDR3nt: TGTGCCTGGAGTGTCCGTAGAACGGGGAACGAGCAGTACTTC

v_gene: TRBV9
d_gene: TRBD1
j_gene: TRBJ2-1
CDR3aa: CASSAGTGINNEQFF
CDR3nt: TGTGCCAGCAGCGCCGGGACAGGAATTAACAATGAGCAGTTCTTC

v_gene: TRBV30
d_gene: NA
j_gene: TRBJ1-1
CDR3aa: CAWSVRLGQGTNTEAFF
CDR3nt: TGTGCCTGGAGTGTACGGTTGGGGCAGGGGACGAACACTGAAGCTTTCTTT

v_gene: TRBV27
d_gene: NA
j_gene: TRBJ1-4
CDR3aa: CASSLGREGKLFF
CDR3nt: TGTGCCAGCAGTTTGGGCAGGGAAGGAAAACTGTTTTTT

v_gene: TRBV7-6
d_gene: NA
j_gene: TRBJ2-5
CDR3aa: CASSTPSQETQYF
CDR3nt: TGTGCCAGCAGCACCCCTTCCCAAGAGACCCAGTACTTC

v_gene: TRBV18
d_gene: NA
j_gene: TRBJ1-2
CDR3aa: CASSRETGDGGYTF
CDR3nt: TGTGCCAGCTCACGAGAGACAGGCGACGGGGGCTACACCTTC

v_gene: TRBV9
d_gene: TRBD2
j_gene: TRBJ2-3
CDR3aa: CASSPPGTSGRDTQYF
CDR3nt: TGTGCCAGCTCCCCTCCCGGGACTAGCGGACGGGATACGCAGTATTTT

v_gene: TRBV5-1
d_gene: NA
j_gene: TRBJ2-2
CDR3aa: CASSLVQGNTGELFF
CDR3nt: TGCGCCAGCAGCCTGGTACAGGGCAACACCGGGGAGCTGTTTTTT